These T cell receptor beta chains were read from a single sample in a study of cytomegalovirus exposure and HLA in healthy donors. The assay was immunoSEQ multiplex PCR, and TCRdb's table has in-frame clones only and misses some. This sample has roughly 180,000 clones, with approximately 89% found just once. Sequenced material: PBMCs. Source of these receptors: a young man in good health and CMV-seropositive. Both conserved end residues are part of each CDR3. The D gene is left open where the match is weak. Some rows have no size entry. The others give once, few or many, or a class for an expanded clone.

D,V,J,size,DNA,CDR3
TRBD1,TRBV19,TRBJ1-1,NA,TGTGCCAGTAGTATCCTCGGACAGGGAAATGAAGCTTTCTTT,CASSILGQGNEAFF
NA,TRBV5-1,TRBJ2-7,NA,TGCGCCAGCAGCCTGGGGGGCTACGAGCAGTACTTC,CASSLGGYEQYF
TRBD2,TRBV2,TRBJ2-4,NA,TGTGCCAGAAACGTTCGGACTAGCGGGGGGGTGGTACAGCTCAGGCTAGCCAAAAACATTCAGTACTTC,CARNVRTSGGVVQLRLAKNIQYF
NA,TRBV11-3,TRBJ2-1,NA,TGTGCCAGCAGCTTGGTAGGGACGGAATACAATGAGCAGTTCTTC,CASSLVGTEYNEQFF
NA,TRBV29-1,TRBJ1-1,NA,TGCAGCGTTTCCCTCTTCTCAGGGGTCTCTCCCGAAGCTTTCTTT,CSVSLFSGVSPEAFF
TRBD1,TRBV5-6,TRBJ1-2,NA,TGTGCCAGCACCCGGGACAGAAACTATGGCTACACCTTC,CASTRDRNYGYTF
NA,TRBV5-4,TRBJ2-2,NA,TGTGCCAGCAGCTTGGAAGGGCGGTTGTGGGTATTTGGATCAACCGGGGAGCTGTTTTTT,CASSLEGRLWVFGSTGELFF
NA,TRBV6-5,TRBJ2-1,NA,TGTGCCAGCAGTTACCCAGGACAGCCCGGAGGTCCGTTCTTC,CASSYPGQPGGPFF
NA,TRBV5-1,TRBJ2-1,NA,TGCGCCAGCAGCTTGGGGGACGGGAGCTCCTACAATGAGCAGTTCTTC,CASSLGDGSSYNEQFF
NA,TRBV6-6,TRBJ1-2,NA,TGTGCCACCCTCCGGGGGCAGGCGACCTCTAACTATGGCTACACCTTC,CATLRGQATSNYGYTF
NA,TRBV7-2,TRBJ1-6,NA,TGTGCCAGCAGCTTAGCAGGGGCCCTAAATTCACCCCTCCACTTT,CASSLAGALNSPLHF
TRBD1,TRBV5-1,TRBJ2-5,NA,TGCGCCAGCAGCCGAAATCTGAAGGGACAGGGGTACCAAGAGACCCAGTACTTC,CASSRNLKGQGYQETQYF
TRBD1,TRBV6-5,TRBJ2-7,NA,TGTGCCAGCAGTTACTCCGGGACAGCTTACGAGCAGTACTTC,CASSYSGTAYEQYF
TRBD1,TRBV6-5,TRBJ1-2,NA,TGTGCCAGCAGTTACCTGACAGGGGATAACTATGGCTACACCTTC,CASSYLTGDNYGYTF
NA,TRBV9,TRBJ1-4,once,TGTGCCAGCAGCCCCTCCTTCGGCTATAATGAAAAACTGTTTTTT,CASSPSFGYNEKLFF
NA,TRBV28,TRBJ2-7,once,TGTGCCAGCAGTTCTCGGACGGAAAACTACGAGCAGTACTTC,CASSSRTENYEQYF
TRBD2,TRBV27,TRBJ2-7,NA,TGTGCCAGTCCGCAGGGACTAGCGGGAGACTACGAGCAGTACTTC,CASPQGLAGDYEQYF
NA,TRBV5-6,TRBJ1-5,NA,TGTGCCAGCAGCTTGGAGCCCCAGCATTTT,CASSLEPQHF
TRBD1,TRBV19,TRBJ2-2,NA,TGTGCCAGTAGAATGGGACAGGGGGCCGTCGGGGAGCTGTTTTTT,CASRMGQGAVGELFF
NA,TRBV7-6,TRBJ1-5,NA,TGTGCCAGCAGCTTAGGGGGACCCTATCAGCCCCAGCATTTT,CASSLGGPYQPQHF
NA,TRBV7-8,TRBJ2-7,NA,TGTGCCAGCAGCTTCATTACAGGGAGCTCCTACGAGCAGTACTTC,CASSFITGSSYEQYF
NA,TRBV7-6,TRBJ2-5,once,TGTGCCAGCAGCTTAGTTGGGGTGGGGGACCAGTACTTC,CASSLVGVGDQYF
NA,TRBV5-4,TRBJ2-3,NA,TGTGCCAGCAGCGGCTTCTGGGACCGGAGCACAGATACGCAGTATTTT,CASSGFWDRSTDTQYF
TRBD2,TRBV7-9,TRBJ2-1,NA,TGTGCCAGCAGCTCGTTGACTAGCGGGAGGCATGAGCAGTTCTTC,CASSSLTSGRHEQFF
NA,TRBV13,TRBJ1-2,NA,TGTGCCAGCAGCTCAGGACAGTCCTATGGCTACACCTTC,CASSSGQSYGYTF
NA,TRBV9,TRBJ1-6,NA,TGTGCCAGCAGCGTAGACGGGGGTGGTTCACCCCTCCACTTT,CASSVDGGGSPLHF
TRBD2,TRBV11-2,TRBJ2-5,NA,TGTGCCAGCAGAGGACTAGCGGAAGAGACCCAGTACTTC,CASRGLAEETQYF
NA,TRBV7-2,TRBJ1-2,NA,TGTGCCAGCAGCTTAGAGAGGATTAACTATGGCTACACCTTC,CASSLERINYGYTF
NA,TRBV7-9,TRBJ2-6,once,TGTGCCAGCAGCTTGGATGGGGGGCCTCTCTCTGGGGCCAACGTCCTGACTTTC,CASSLDGGPLSGANVLTF
TRBD2,TRBV27,TRBJ2-7,NA,TGTGCCAGCAGCTCTATAGGCGGGAGGAGCTCCTACGAGCAGTACTTC,CASSSIGGRSSYEQYF
NA,TRBV4-1,TRBJ1-2,NA,TGCGCCAGCAGCCAAGTAGCCAGGGACAACTATGGCTACACCTTC,CASSQVARDNYGYTF
NA,TRBV19,TRBJ2-7,once,TGTGCCAGTAGTATAGGCACAGGGACCTCCTACGAGCAGTACTTC,CASSIGTGTSYEQYF
TRBD2,TRBV7-6,TRBJ2-7,NA,TGTGCCAGCAGCCAAGGTGGGGGAGGGATCTACGAGCAGTACTTC,CASSQGGGGIYEQYF
TRBD2,TRBV28,TRBJ2-1,once,TGTGCCAGCAGTCTCTTCCTAGCGGGAGGTTCTTATGAGCAGTTCTTC,CASSLFLAGGSYEQFF